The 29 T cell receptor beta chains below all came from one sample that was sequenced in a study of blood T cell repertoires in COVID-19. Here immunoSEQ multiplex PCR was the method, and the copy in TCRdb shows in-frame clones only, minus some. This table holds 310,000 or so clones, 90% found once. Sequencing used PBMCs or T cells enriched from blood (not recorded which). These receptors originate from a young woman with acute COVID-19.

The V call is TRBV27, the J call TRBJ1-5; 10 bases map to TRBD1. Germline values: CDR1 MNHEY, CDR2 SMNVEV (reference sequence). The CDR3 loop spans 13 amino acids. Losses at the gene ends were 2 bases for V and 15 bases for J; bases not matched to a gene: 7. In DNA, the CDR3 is TGTGCCAGCAGTTTAGGGGGACAGGGGCCACCGCATTTT. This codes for CASSLGGQGPPHF.

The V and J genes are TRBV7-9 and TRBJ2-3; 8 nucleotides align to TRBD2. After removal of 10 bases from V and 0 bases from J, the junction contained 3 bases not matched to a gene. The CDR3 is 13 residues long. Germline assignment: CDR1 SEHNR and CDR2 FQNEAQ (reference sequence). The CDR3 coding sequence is TGTGCCACGGGAGGGCCAAGCACAGATACGCAGTATTTT. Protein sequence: CATGGPSTDTQYF.

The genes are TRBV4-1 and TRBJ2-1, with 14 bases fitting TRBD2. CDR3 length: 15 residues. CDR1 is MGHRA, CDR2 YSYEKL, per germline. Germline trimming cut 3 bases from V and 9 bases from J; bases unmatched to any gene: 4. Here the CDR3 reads CASSQGLAGDGEQFF. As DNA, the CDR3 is TGCGCCAGCAGCCAGGGACTAGCGGGAGACGGTGAGCAGTTCTTC.

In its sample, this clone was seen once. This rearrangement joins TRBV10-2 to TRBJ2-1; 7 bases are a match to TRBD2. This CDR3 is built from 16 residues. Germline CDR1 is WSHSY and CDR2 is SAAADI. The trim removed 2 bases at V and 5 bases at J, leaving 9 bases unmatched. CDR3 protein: CASSEVRGSGHNEQFF. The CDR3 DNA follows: TGCGCCAGCAGTGAGGTTCGCGGGAGCGGCCACAATGAGCAGTTCTTC.

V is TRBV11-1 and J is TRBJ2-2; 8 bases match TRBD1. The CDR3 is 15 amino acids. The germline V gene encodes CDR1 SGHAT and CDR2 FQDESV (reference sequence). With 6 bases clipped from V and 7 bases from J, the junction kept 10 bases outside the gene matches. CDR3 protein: CASSYELTGVGELFF. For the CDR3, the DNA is TGTGCCAGCAGTTACGAACTGACAGGGGTCGGGGAGCTGTTTTTT.

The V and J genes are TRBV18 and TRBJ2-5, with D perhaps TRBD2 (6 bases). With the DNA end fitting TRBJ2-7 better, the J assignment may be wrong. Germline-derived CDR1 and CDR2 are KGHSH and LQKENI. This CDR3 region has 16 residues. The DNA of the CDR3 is TGTGCCAGCTCACCACCGTTCAGCGGGTTTTCCTACGAGCAGTACTTC. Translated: CASSPPFSGFSYEQYF.

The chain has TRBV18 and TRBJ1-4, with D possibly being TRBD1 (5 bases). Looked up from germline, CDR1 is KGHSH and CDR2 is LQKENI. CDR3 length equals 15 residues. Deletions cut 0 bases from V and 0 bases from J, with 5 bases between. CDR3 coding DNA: TGTGCCAGCTCACCACCAGGGGCAACTAATGAAAAACTGTTTTTT. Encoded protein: CASSPPGATNEKLFF.

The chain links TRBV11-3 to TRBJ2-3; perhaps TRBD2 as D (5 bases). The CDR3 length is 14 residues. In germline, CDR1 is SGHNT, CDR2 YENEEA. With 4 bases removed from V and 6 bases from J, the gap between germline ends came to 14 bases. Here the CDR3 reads CASSSELVSDTQYF. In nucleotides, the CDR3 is TGTGCCAGCAGCTCAGAACTAGTTTCGGATACGCAGTATTTT.

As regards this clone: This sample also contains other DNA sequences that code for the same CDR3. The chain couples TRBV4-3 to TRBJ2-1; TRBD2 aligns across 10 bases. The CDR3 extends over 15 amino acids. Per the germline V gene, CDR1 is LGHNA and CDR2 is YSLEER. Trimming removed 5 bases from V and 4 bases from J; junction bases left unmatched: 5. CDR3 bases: TGCGCCAGCAGCTATGGACTAGCGGTGTACAATGAGCAGTTCTTC. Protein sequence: CASSYGLAVYNEQFF.

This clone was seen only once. The CDR3 spells CASSAETGVYNEQFF. The CDR3 nucleotides read TGTGCCAGCAGCGCCGAGACAGGGGTTTACAATGAGCAGTTCTTC. The chain recombines TRBV5-4 with TRBJ2-1; TRBD1 agrees at 8 bases. The V segment lost 4 bases and the J segment 4 bases; nucleotides outside the gene matches: 7. CDR1 and CDR2 (germline): SGHNT, YYREEE (reference sequence). This CDR3 spans 15 amino acids.

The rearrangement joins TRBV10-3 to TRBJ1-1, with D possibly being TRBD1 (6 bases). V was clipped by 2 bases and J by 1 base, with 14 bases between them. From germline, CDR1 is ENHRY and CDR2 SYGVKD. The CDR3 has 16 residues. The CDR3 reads CAISEGLGHENTEAFF. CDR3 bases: TGTGCCATCAGTGAGGGGTTGGGACACGAGAACACTGAAGCTTTCTTT.

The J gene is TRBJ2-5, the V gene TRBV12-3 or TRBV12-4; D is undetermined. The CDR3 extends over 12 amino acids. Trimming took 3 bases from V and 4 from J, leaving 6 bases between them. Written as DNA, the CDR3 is TGTGCCAGCAGTTTCGGTGGAGAGACCCAGTACTTC. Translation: CASSFGGETQYF.

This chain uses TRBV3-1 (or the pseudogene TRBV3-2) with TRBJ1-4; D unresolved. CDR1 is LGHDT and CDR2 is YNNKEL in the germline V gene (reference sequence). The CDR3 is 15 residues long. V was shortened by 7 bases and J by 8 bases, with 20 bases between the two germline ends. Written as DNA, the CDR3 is TGTGCCAGCACCGGGGTCGCCGGGGTGCAAGAAAAACTGTTTTTT. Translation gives CASTGVAGVQEKLFF.

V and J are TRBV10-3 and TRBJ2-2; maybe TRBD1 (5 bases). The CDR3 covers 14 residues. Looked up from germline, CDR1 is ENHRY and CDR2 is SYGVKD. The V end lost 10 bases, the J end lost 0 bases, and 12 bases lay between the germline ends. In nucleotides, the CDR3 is TGTGCCACCCAGGACACCGCGAACACCGGGGAGCTGTTTTTT. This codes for CATQDTANTGELFF.

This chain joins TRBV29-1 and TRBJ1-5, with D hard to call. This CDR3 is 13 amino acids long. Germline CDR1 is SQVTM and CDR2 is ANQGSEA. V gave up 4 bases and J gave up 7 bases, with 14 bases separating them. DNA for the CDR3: TGCAGCGTTGGTAGTAAGGGAGACCAGCCCCAGCATTTT. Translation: CSVGSKGDQPQHF.

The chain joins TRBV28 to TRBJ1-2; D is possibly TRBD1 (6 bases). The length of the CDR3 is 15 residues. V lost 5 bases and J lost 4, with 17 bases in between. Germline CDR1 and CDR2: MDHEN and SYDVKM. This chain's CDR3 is CASSLQGGGAYGYTF. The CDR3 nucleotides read TGTGCCAGCAGTCTCCAAGGTGGGGGGGCCTATGGCTACACCTTC.

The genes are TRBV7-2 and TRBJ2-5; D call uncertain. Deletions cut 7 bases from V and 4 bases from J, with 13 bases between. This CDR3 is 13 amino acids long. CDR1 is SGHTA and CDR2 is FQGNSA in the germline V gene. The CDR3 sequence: CASTPMRRETQYF. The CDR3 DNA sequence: TGTGCCAGCACCCCCATGAGGAGAGAGACCCAGTACTTC.

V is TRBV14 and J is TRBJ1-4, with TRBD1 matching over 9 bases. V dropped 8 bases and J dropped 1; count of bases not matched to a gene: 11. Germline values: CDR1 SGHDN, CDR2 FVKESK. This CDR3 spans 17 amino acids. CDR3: CASATGTGSGTNEKLFF. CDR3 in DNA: TGTGCCAGCGCAACCGGGACAGGGTCCGGAACTAATGAAAAACTGTTTTTT.

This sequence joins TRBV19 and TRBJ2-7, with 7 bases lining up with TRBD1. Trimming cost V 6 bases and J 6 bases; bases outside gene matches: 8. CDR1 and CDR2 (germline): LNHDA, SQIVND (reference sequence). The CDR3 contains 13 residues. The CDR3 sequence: CASRRQGTPEQYF. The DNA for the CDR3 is TGTGCCAGTAGGAGACAGGGCACCCCCGAGCAGTACTTC.

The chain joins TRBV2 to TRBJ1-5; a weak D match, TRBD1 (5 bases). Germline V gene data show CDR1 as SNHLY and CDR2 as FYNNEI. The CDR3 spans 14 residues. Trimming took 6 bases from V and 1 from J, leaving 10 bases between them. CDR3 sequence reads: CASRYDSSNQPQHF. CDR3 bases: TGTGCCAGCAGATACGACAGCAGCAATCAGCCCCAGCATTTT.

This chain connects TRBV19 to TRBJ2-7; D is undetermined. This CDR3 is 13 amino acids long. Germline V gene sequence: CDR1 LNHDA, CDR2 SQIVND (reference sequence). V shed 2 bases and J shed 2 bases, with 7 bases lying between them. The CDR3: CASSILGAYEQYF. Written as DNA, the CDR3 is TGTGCCAGTAGTATACTAGGCGCCTACGAGCAGTACTTC.

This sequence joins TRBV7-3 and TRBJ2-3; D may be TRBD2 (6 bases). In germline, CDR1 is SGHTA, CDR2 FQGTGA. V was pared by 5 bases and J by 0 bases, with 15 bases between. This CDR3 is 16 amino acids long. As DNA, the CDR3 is TGTGCCAGCAGCCCAGGGCTAGCGCAAAGCACAGATACGCAGTATTTT. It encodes CASSPGLAQSTDTQYF.

CDR3 sequence (DNA): TGTGCCAGTAGCCTACCATCCCCCGGGGATGGCTACACCTTC. This codes for CASSLPSPGDGYTF. This chain connects TRBV19 to TRBJ1-2, with unresolved D. Germline values: CDR1 LNHDA, CDR2 SQIVND (reference sequence). The V and J ends lost 6 bases and 6 bases respectively, with 17 bases between them. CDR3 length equals 14 residues.

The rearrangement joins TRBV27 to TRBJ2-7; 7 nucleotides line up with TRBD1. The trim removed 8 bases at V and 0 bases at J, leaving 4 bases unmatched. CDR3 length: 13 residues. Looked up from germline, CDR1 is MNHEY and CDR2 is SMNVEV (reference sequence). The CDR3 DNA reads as TGTGCCAGCCGAAGGGACAGCTCCTACGAGCAGTACTTC. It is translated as CASRRDSSYEQYF.

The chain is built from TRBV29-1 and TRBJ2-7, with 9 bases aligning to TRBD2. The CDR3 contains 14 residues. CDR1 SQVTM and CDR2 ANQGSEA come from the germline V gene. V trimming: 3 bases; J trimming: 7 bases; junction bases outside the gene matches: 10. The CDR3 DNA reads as TGCAGCGTTGATGGTCTAGCGGGAAGAAATGAGCAGTACTTC. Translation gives CSVDGLAGRNEQYF.

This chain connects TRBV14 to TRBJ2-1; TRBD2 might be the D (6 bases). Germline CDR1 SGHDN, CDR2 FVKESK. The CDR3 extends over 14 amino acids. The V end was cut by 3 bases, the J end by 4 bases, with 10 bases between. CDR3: CASSQEGSYNEQFF. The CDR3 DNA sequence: TGTGCCAGCAGCCAGGAGGGCTCGTACAATGAGCAGTTCTTC.

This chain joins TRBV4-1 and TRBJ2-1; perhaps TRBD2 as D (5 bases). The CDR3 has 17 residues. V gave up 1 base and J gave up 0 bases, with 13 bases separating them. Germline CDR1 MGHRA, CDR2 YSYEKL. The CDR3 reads CASSQGSQAASYNEQFF. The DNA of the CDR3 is TGCGCCAGCAGCCAAGGTTCGCAAGCGGCCTCCTACAATGAGCAGTTCTTC.

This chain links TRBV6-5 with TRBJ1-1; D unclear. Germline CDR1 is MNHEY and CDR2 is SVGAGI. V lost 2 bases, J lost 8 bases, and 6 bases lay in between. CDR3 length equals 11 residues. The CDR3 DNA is TGTGCCAGCAGTTACGGGCAAGAAGCTTTCTTT. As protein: CASSYGQEAFF.

The CDR3 nucleotides are TGTGCCAGCAGCCAAGATGGGCCCGATGGAACTAATGAAAAACTGTTTTTT. As protein: CASSQDGPDGTNEKLFF. The chain employs TRBV4-2 and TRBJ1-4; D is ambiguous. V was pared by 0 bases and J by 1 base, with 12 bases between. The CDR3 contains 17 residues. Germline CDR1 is LGHNA and CDR2 is YNFKEQ.